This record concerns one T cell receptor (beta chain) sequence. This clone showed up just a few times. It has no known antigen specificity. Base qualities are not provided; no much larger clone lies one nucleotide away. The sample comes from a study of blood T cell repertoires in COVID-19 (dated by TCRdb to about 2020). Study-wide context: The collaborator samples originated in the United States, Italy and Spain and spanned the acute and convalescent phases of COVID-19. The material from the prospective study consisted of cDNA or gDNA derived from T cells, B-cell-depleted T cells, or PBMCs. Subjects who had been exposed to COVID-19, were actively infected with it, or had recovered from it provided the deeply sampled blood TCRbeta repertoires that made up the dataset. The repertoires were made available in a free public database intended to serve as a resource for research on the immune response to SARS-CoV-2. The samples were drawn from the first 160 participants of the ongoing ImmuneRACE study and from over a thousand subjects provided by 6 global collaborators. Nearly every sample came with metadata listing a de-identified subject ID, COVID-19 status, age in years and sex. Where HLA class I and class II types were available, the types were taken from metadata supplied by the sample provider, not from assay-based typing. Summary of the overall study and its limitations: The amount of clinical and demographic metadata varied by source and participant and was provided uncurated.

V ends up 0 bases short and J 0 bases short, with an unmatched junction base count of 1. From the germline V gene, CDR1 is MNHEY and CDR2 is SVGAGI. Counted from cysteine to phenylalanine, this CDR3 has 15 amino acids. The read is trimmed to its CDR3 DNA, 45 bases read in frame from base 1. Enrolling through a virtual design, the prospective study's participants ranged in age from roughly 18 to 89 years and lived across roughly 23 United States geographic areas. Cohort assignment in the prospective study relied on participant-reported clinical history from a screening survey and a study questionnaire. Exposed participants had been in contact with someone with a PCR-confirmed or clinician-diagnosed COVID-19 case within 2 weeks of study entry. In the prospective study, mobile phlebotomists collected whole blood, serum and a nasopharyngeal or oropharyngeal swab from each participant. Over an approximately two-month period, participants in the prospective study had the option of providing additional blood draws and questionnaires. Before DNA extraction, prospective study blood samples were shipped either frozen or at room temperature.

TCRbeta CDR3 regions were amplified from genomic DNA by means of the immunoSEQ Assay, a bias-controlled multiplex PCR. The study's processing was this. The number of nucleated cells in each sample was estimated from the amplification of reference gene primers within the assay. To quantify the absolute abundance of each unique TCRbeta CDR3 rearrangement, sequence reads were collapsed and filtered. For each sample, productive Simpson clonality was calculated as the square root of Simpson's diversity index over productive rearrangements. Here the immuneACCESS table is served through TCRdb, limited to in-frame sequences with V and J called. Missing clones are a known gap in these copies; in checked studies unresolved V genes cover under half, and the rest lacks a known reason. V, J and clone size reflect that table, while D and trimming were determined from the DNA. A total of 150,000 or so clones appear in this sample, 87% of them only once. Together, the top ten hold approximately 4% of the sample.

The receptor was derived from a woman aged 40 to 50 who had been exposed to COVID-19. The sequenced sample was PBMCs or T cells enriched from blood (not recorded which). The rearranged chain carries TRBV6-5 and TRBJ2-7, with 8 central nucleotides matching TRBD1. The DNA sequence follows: TGTGCCAGCAGTTACTCGGGGACAGGCTCCTACGAGCAGTACTTC. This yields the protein CASSYSGTGSYEQYF.